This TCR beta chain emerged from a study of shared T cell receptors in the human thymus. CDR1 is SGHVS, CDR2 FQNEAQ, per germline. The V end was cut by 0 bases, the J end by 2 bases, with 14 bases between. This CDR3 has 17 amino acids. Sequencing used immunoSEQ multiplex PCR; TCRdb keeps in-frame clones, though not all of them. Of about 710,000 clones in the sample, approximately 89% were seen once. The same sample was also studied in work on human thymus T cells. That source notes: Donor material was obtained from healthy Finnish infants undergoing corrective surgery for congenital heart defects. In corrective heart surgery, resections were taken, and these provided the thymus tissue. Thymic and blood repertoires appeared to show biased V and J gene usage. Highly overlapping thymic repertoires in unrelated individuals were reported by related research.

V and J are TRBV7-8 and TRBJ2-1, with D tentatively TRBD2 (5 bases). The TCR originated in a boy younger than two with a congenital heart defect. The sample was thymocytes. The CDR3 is CASSLALPGYTYNEQFF. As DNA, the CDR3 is TGTGCCAGCAGCTTAGCGCTCCCGGGATATACCTACAATGAGCAGTTCTTC.